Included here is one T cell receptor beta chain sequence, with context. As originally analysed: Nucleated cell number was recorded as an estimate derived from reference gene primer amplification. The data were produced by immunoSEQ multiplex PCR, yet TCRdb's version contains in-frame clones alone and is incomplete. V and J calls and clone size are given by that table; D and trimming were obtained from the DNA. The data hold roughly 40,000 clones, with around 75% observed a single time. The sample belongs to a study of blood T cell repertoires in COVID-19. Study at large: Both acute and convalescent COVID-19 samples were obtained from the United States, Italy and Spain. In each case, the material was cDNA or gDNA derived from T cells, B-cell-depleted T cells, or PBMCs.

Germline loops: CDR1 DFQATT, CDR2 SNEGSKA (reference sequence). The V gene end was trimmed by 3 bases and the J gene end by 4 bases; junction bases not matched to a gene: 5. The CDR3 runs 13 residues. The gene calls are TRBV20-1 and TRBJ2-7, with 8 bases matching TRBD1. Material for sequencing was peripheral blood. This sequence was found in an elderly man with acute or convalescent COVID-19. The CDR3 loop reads CSASSDRVYEQYF. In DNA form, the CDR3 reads TGCAGTGCTAGTTCGGACAGGGTATACGAGCAGTACTTC.